The rows below give T cell receptor beta chains drawn from one sample of a study of sequential checkpoint blockade in melanoma. The data were produced by immunoSEQ multiplex PCR, yet TCRdb's version contains in-frame clones alone and is incomplete. Among 3,500 to 4,500 clones listed, roughly a third were seen once. Sequenced material: tumor tissue (inferred from file names), taken from a patient given nivolumab and ipilimumab in sequence. These receptors all come from a human donor with melanoma. Both conserved end residues are part of each CDR3. The D gene is left open where the match is weak. Not every row has a clone size; where given, it reads once, few, many or a size class.

J	size	D	V	DNA	CDR3
TRBJ2-2	.	.	TRBV10-2	TGCGCCAGCAGTGAGTCCCAAGAGTCCGGGGAGCTGTTTTTT	CASSESQESGELFF
TRBJ2-2	few	.	TRBV29-1	TGCAGCGTTGAACCCGCGAACACCGGGGAGCTGTTTTTT	CSVEPANTGELFF
TRBJ1-2	few	TRBD1	TRBV25-1	TGTGCCAGCAGCCCGCCGGGGACAGGGGGGGCCTATGGCTACACCTTC	CASSPPGTGGAYGYTF
TRBJ2-7	few	TRBD1	TRBV11-3	TGTGCCAGCACTACGGGGACAGGGTACTTGGAGCAGTACTTC	CASTTGTGYLEQYF
TRBJ2-2	once	TRBD1	TRBV5-1	TGCGCCAGCAGTTGGACAGGGGCGGGCACCGGGGAGCTGTTTTTT	CASSWTGAGTGELFF
TRBJ2-4	few	TRBD1	TRBV6-8	TGTGCCAGCAGGGGACAGGGTGGGTGGACCAAAAACATTCAGTACTTC	CASRGQGGWTKNIQYF
TRBJ1-5	.	.	TRBV5-1	TGCGCCAGCAGCTCGATGGGCGGGGATCAGCCCCAGCATTTT	CASSSMGGDQPQHF
TRBJ1-5	few	.	TRBV4-1	TGCGCCAGCAGCCCCGGGTGGGCAGGCAATCAGCCCCAGCATTTT	CASSPGWAGNQPQHF
TRBJ2-1	.	.	TRBV18	TGTGCCAGCTCACCCCCCCGGAGGTTCTCCTACAATGAGCAGTTCTTC	CASSPPRRFSYNEQFF
TRBJ2-1	many	.	TRBV6-8	TGTGCCAGCAGTTTATCTGTCCGAAATGAGCAGTTCTTC	CASSLSVRNEQFF
TRBJ2-7	.	TRBD2	TRBV28	TGTGCCAGCAGTCGCGGGGTAGCGGGGTCCCCCGACTACGAGCAGTACTTC	CASSRGVAGSPDYEQYF